This T cell receptor beta chain comes out of a study of beta chain features in type 1 diabetes. Findings and caveats of the study: Equally in patients and controls, PCR might preferentially amplify shorter templates. Type 1 diabetes patients had moderately but significantly shorter TCRB CDR3s in all four CD4+ subsets.

About this clone itself: The antigen is undetermined.

Sampling consisted of one heparinised blood draw per donor, averaging approximately 120 mL. Each of the CD4+ naive, central memory, regulatory and stem cell-like memory populations was sorted via CD45RO/CCR7/CD25/CD127/CD95/CD27. Sequenced material consisted of expressed TCRB transcripts (all of the isolated RNA was reverse transcribed). Clones were read by immunoSEQ multiplex PCR, and TCRdb kept only the in-frame ones, dropping some. Among around 330,000 clones listed, approximately 10% were seen once. The CDR3 covers 15 residues. CDR1 is GTSNPN, CDR2 SVGIG, per germline (reference sequence). Losses at the gene ends were 2 bases for V and 0 bases for J; bases not matched to a gene: 4.

The rearrangement uses TRBV30 and TRBJ1-5, with TRBD1 identical over 7 bases. The origin of this receptor is a woman younger than 45 in good health. The sample taken for sequencing was naive CD4+ T cells from blood. The CDR3 loop is CAWSSQGTSNQPQHF. The CDR3 DNA is TGTGCCTGGAGTTCACAGGGGACTAGCAATCAGCCCCAGCATTTT.